The clone carrying this T cell receptor beta chain was counted at least ten times. Its antigen is currently unknown. The sample belongs to a study of CD8 T cells in ankylosing spondylitis. Study observations and caveats: The study looked at matched synovial fluid samples from ankylosing spondylitis patients. Disease-linked clones were reported to be significantly enriched there. Clones linked with disease were CD8+ and fairly uncommon in the peripheral blood. Within ankylosing spondylitis blood, a TCR beta motif made up of roughly eight highly homologous variants appeared to be characteristic.

Quantitative 5'-RACE was performed with molecular barcodes, and it yielded the TCR beta libraries. Each CDR3 protein is one row after TCRdb ran MiXCR on the 5' RACE reads. This sample carries 750,000 to 850,000 distinct CDR3 sequences, approximately 12% of them seen once, and the ten largest clones take approximately 0.51%. The germline CDR1 and CDR2 sequences are SGHVS and FQNEAQ. The V end was cut by 5 bases, the J end by 7 bases, with 11 bases between. The CDR3 is made up of 12 amino acids. V and J are TRBV7-8 and TRBJ1-2; D ambiguous. Sequencing used blood, either unsorted or a sorted T cell fraction (not recorded which). This clonotype originated in a male donor with ankylosing spondylitis. The CDR3 DNA is TGTGCCAGCAGCCCAAACAGAGGTGGCTACACCTTC. As protein: CASSPNRGGYTF.